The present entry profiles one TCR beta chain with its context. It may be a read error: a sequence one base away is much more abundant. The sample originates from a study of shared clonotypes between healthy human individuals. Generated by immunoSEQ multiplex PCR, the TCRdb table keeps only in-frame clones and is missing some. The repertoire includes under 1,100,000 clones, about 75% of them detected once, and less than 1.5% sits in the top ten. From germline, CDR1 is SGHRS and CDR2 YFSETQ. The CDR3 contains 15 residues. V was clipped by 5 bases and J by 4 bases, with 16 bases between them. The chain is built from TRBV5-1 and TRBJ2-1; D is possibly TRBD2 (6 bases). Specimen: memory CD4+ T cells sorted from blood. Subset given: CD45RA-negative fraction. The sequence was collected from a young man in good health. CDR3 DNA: TGCGCCAGCAGGGTAGCGGATTCGTCTTACAATGAGCAGTTCTTC. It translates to CASRVADSSYNEQFF.